This is a list of T cell receptor beta chains from one sample in a study of T cell changes during pregnancy in multiple sclerosis. Method: immunoSEQ multiplex PCR; TCRdb's copy keeps in-frame clones and lacks some. The sample records about 84,000 clones, approximately 94% being singletons. The sample was peripheral blood, taken in the third trimester of pregnancy. Receptors were obtained from a female donor with multiple sclerosis, enrolled in a pregnancy study. Each CDR3 is given with its conserved first and last residue. D genes are given only for firm matches. Rows give clone size only sometimes, using once, few, many, or a class for an expanded clone.

>TRBJ2-3|TRBV30|TRBD1|-
CAWGTGSDTQYF
TGTGCCTGGGGGACAGGGTCAGATACGCAGTATTTT
>TRBJ2-7|TRBV6-1|-|-
CASSELHEQYF
TGTGCCAGCAGTGAACTCCACGAGCAGTACTTC
>TRBJ2-7|TRBV7-6|-|-
CASSPGQKLTYEQYF
TGTGCCAGCAGCCCAGGACAAAAGCTCACCTACGAGCAGTACTTC
>TRBJ1-1|TRBV27|-|-
CASSYSGATEAFF
TGTGCCAGCAGTTACTCAGGGGCCACTGAAGCTTTCTTT
>TRBJ1-2|TRBV2|TRBD1|-
CASRGTGHERYYGYTF
TGTGCCAGCAGGGGGACAGGGCATGAGCGTTACTATGGCTACACCTTC
>TRBJ2-1|TRBV7-3|TRBD2|-
CASSASSGGAIEQFF
TGTGCCAGCAGCGCAAGTAGCGGGGGGGCAATAGAGCAGTTCTTC
>TRBJ2-3|TRBV7-7|-|-
CASSPLTGLTDTQYF
TGTGCTAGCAGCCCGCTGACAGGTCTCACAGATACGCAGTATTTT
>TRBJ1-5|TRBV7-8|TRBD1|-
CASSLATGTGINQPQHF
TGTGCCAGCAGCTTAGCGACCGGGACAGGGATAAATCAGCCCCAGCATTTT
>TRBJ2-3|TRBV7-9|TRBD2|once
CARRGGATDTQYF
TGTGCCAGGCGGGGGGGGGCCACAGATACGCAGTATTTT
>TRBJ2-7|TRBV5-1|-|-
CASSLGGSPYEQYF
TGCGCCAGCAGCTTGGGAGGGTCCCCCTACGAGCAGTACTTC
>TRBJ2-7|TRBV7-6|TRBD2|-
CASSLEGGRQSSYEQYF
TGTGCCAGCAGCTTAGAGGGAGGGAGGCAGAGCTCCTACGAGCAGTACTTC
>TRBJ1-6|TRBV7-8|-|once
CASSLALRRGDSPLHF
TGTGCCAGCAGCTTAGCGCTGCGTAGGGGCGATTCACCCCTCCACTTT
>TRBJ1-1|TRBV13|-|-
CASSTRGGFMNTEAFF
TGTGCCAGCAGCACCAGGGGCGGCTTCATGAACACTGAAGCTTTCTTT
>TRBJ2-1|TRBV6-5|-|-
CASSSPSSDEQFF
TGTGCCAGCAGCTCGCCTTCTAGCGATGAGCAGTTCTTC
>TRBJ2-5|TRBV4-1|-|-
CASSQAALETQYF
TGCGCCAGCAGCCAAGCCGCACTCGAGACCCAGTACTTC
>TRBJ2-7|TRBV6-1|-|-
CASREDPSVGYF
TGTGCCAGCAGAGAGGATCCTAGCGTTGGGTACTTC
>TRBJ2-2|TRBV5-3|TRBD2|-
CARSLRGGTGELFF
TGTGCCAGAAGCTTGCGGGGGGGCACCGGGGAGCTGTTTTTT
>TRBJ1-2|TRBV2|TRBD1|-
CASSEWGQGLDGYTF
TGTGCCAGCAGTGAATGGGGACAGGGGTTAGATGGCTACACCTTC
>TRBJ1-1|TRBV6-5|-|-
CASSYSEGLAGTEAFF
TGTGCCAGCAGTTACTCGGAAGGGCTCGCGGGCACTGAAGCTTTCTTT
>TRBJ2-7|TRBV14|-|-
CASSQGPGGLSSGEQYF
TGTGCCAGCAGCCAAGGACCCGGTGGACTTTCTTCGGGCGAGCAGTACTTC
>TRBJ2-7|TRBV6-5|-|-
CASSYSSTPQYF
TGTGCCAGCAGTTACTCGAGCACGCCGCAGTACTTC
>TRBJ1-2|TRBV6-4|TRBD1|once
CASTNRGGTGGNGYTF
TGTGCCAGCACCAATCGGGGAGGGACAGGGGGCAATGGCTACACCTTC
>TRBJ1-4|TRBV9|-|-
CASSKQFNEKLFF
TGTGCCAGCAGCAAACAGTTTAATGAAAAACTGTTTTTT
>TRBJ1-2|TRBV2|TRBD1|-
CASSEGGLAGGGNYDGYTF
TGTGCCAGCAGCGAAGGGGGATTGGCAGGGGGCGGCAATTATGATGGCTACACCTTC
>TRBJ2-1|TRBV29-1|-|-
CSVELEKAYNEQFF
TGCAGCGTTGAGTTGGAGAAGGCCTACAATGAGCAGTTCTTC
>TRBJ2-3|TRBV5-6|TRBD1|-
CASSFRQGRDTQYF
TGTGCCAGCAGCTTCCGACAGGGTAGGGATACGCAGTATTTT
>TRBJ1-3|TRBV6-1|-|-
CASSEWRGSGNTIYF
TGTGCCAGCAGTGAATGGAGGGGCTCTGGAAACACCATATATTTT
>TRBJ1-2|TRBV28|-|-
CASTLQGYDYGYTF
TGTGCCAGCACCCTACAGGGATATGACTATGGCTACACCTTC
>TRBJ1-6|TRBV29-1|TRBD1|-
CSVGTGSNSPLHF
TGCAGCGTCGGGACAGGATCTAATTCACCCCTCCACTTT
>TRBJ1-2|TRBV6-5|-|-
CASIASGGGYTF
TGTGCCAGCATCGCGTCTGGGGGCGGCTACACCTTC
>TRBJ1-5|TRBV7-8|-|-
CASSLQDFTVQPQHF
TGTGCCAGCAGCTTACAGGACTTCACGGTACAGCCCCAGCATTTT
>TRBJ2-2|TRBV19|-|-
CASSNIAESSWTGELFF
TGTGCCAGTAGTAATATCGCTGAGTCTAGCTGGACCGGGGAGCTGTTTTTT
>TRBJ1-4|TRBV4-2|-|-
CASSQSDPGATNEKLFF
TGTGCCAGCAGCCAAAGCGACCCGGGTGCAACTAATGAAAAACTGTTTTTT
>TRBJ2-1|TRBV5-1|TRBD2|-
CASHGLAGYNEQFF
TGCGCCAGCCATGGACTAGCCGGTTATAATGAGCAGTTCTTC